The TCR beta chain under discussion was sequenced for a study of cytomegalovirus exposure and HLA in healthy donors (dated by TCRdb to about 2017). Context from the whole study: According to an earlier analysis of 587 of the donors, 150 million to 200 million T cells yielded roughly 110 million unique TCR beta sequences and about 300 Gb of sequence data. An early release that covered roughly 600 HLA-typed donors contained approximately 300 gigabases of sequencing data and 85 million to 100 million unique TCR sequences. Among the roughly 400 genotyped donors, around 81% belonged to the genetic ancestry cluster associated with self-reported Caucasian donors. The study was designed to test whether signatures of past pathogen exposure could be identified by cataloging public T cell receptors. The T cell repertoires of 666 subjects were profiled by immunosequencing and related to cytomegalovirus serostatus. Besides the first cohort of about 730 subjects, a separate validation cohort made up of about 120 different subjects was used. The study combined high-throughput TCR immunosequencing, statistical association of individual TCRs with disease status, and machine learning to predict cytomegalovirus infection status. To study patterns of TCR occurrence, a later analysis re-analyzed previously published TCR beta repertoires from around 670 donors and added high-resolution HLA genotyping. Rather than using new phenotypic data, the later analysis identified candidate immune exposures from TCR beta sequences and from how often those sequences occurred across donors. In an earlier analysis of 550 to 700 of the donors, high-throughput TCR beta sequencing was used to judge whether each TCR beta V gene segment behaved as functional or pseudogenic. Donor age, sex, ethnicity and CMV serostatus were compiled alongside the repertoire data. Genome-wide SNP genotypes for about 65% of the 666 donors were used in a later genetic analysis, which treated that subset as a discovery cohort. All discovery cohort repertoires had been generated using a single sequencing platform. Class I and class II HLA loci were covered by the typing at four-digit resolution. Typing coverage varied by locus: roughly 629-640 donors for A, B, C, DRB1 and DQB1; roughly 520 for DQA1; around 570 for DPA1; 450 to 480 for DPB1. Because of strong linkage in the cohort, roughly five DR-DQ haplotypes were treated as single units for association and clustering. On average, 235,054 unique TCR beta nucleotide sequences were sequenced per donor among 398 genotyped donors of the cohort, with roughly 20% of those sequences being non-productive.

Points the paper makes about the study in general: A later genetic analysis reported fewer N-insertions in productive TCRs among donors in an Asian-associated ancestry cluster than the roughly 670-donor mean. In an earlier analysis of fewer than 700 of the donors, most TCR beta V segments appeared in productive rearrangements about 87% or about 30% of the time, broadly matching IMGT annotations. Because HLA typing was unavailable for some donors at each locus, only the typed subset was used in association tests. While some public TCRs were present in many individuals, most TCR sequences turned up only very rarely across donors. According to a later analysis, TCR association rates differed among HLA loci, with DRB1 alleles showing the most associated TCRs and HLA-C alleles showing the fewest. The cohort was sequenced for TCR beta chains only, and without alpha or paired-chain data the features that could be detected were limited. Because counts were too low, fewer than 20 rarely observed V segments, including chromosome 9 orphons, were excluded from the earlier analysis of fewer than 650 of the donors. A further reported finding was that TCR beta sequences accurately predicted the HLA-A and HLA-B alleles for most subjects in the first cohort. In the study, some 160 TCR beta chains were listed as associated with cytomegalovirus. Because the 87-base-pair reads could not distinguish some IMGT-functional V segments, including TRBV6-2 and TRBV6-3, those segments were excluded. A later analysis reported that several top co-occurrence clusters appeared linked to parvovirus B19, influenza, CMV and Epstein-Barr virus. Linkage disequilibrium might explain the correlated functional status among segregating V segments, but an unknown experimental factor could not be excluded. A later analysis found that HLA-associated TCR beta chains were more clonally expanded and had lower generation probabilities than equally common non-associated chains. A later genetic analysis associated a missense DCLRE1C variant with V-gene and J-gene trimming of TCR beta chains, and an independent cohort replicated the association. It was suggested by the authors that the approach could potentially be generalized to other disease states and immunological phenotypes. The sequencing pipeline was judged likely to have produced a cluster of highly shared sequence variants as a technical artifact. The classifier was reported to diagnose cytomegalovirus status with high specificity and sensitivity in both the original and validation cohorts. Most CMV-associated TCR beta chains appeared to be HLA-restricted in a later analysis, and the HLA associations seemed to be driven largely by CMV exposure. In a later analysis, some 17,000 TCR beta sequences were associated with specific HLA alleles at a false discovery rate of 0.05. CMV serostatus was the only immune exposure information available for the cohort. Sequencing depth was assumed to be roughly uniform across donors in the presence/absence analyses, though that assumption may not hold. In vitro tests confirmed that a few of the cytomegalovirus-associated TCR beta chains recognize cytomegalovirus antigens. When HLA alleles, especially DR and DQ, strongly co-occurred, TCR associations were difficult to assign to individual alleles.

In the case of this clone: The antigen it recognizes is unknown. No clone much larger than this one lies a single base away; base qualities are absent.

The library was prepared using the immunoSEQ multiplex PCR assay. The multiplex PCR relied on a mix of 60 forward primers for TCR Vbeta segments and 13 reverse primers for TCR Jbeta segments. The CDR3 region of rearranged TCR beta genes was amplified from genomic DNA by a multiplex PCR assay. The Illumina HiSeq System was used to sequence the amplified TCR beta libraries as 87-base-pair reads. Processing in the source paper ran as follows. A later analysis counted approximately 84 million unique TCR beta chains across the 500 to 850 repertoires, and some 11 million of these chains were shared by at least two donors. A nearest-neighbor algorithm error-corrected the raw reads and collapsed the reads into unique sequences, merging closely related sequences to remove PCR and sequencing errors. To assign V, D and J gene segments, CDR3 sequences were aligned to IMGT reference sequences. Each retained sequence needed at least a six-nucleotide match to both a V gene segment and a J gene segment. Rearrangements were called productive when the CDR3 lacked stop codons and stayed in frame with V and J; all others were non-productive. Following IMGT convention, CDR3 was defined as the stretch from the second conserved V-encoded cysteine to the conserved J-encoded phenylalanine. Sequences without an unambiguous match to a single V gene segment were excluded from the earlier analysis of a few hundred of the donors. An earlier analysis of a few hundred of the donors classified V segments as functional when productive rearrangements were above 56.7% and as segregating when the standard deviation between donors was above 5%. A statistical classification framework was built to diagnose cytomegalovirus status from the catalog of TCR beta chain sequences. In a later analysis, TCR nucleotide sequences were compared against IMGT/GENE-DB human TR gene sequences so that V and J genes could be assigned. The TCRdist pipeline was used in a later analysis to assign CDR3 sequences and most-parsimonious VDJ recombination scenarios. In a later analysis, each TCR beta chain was defined by its CDR3 amino acid sequence together with its V-gene family, and reads lacking a unique V-gene family were excluded. In a later analysis, 450 to 600 highly shared, low-generation-probability nucleotide sequences were removed to address suspected cross-contamination and a sequencing artifact. For each public chain, a later analysis derived a clonal expansion index from normalized ranks of inferred template counts within each repertoire. A later analysis computed generation probabilities with a VDJ recombination model fitted to out-of-frame rearrangements, and checked the results against IGoR. Hypergeometric tests were used in a later analysis to score TCR-TCR, TCR-HLA and TCR-CMV co-occurrence, with a repertoire-size bias correction applied to the TCR pairs. To estimate false discovery rates, a later analysis permuted the HLA or CMV assignments 20 times. In a later analysis, co-occurring TCRs were grouped with DBSCAN, and TCRdist sequence similarity was added when clustering was performed within HLA-allele-positive subsets. For co-occurrence clustering, repertoires with fewer than 30,000 or more than 120,000 public chains were excluded, along with roughly five repertoires with anomalous nucleotide sharing. The table comes from immuneACCESS by way of TCRdb, which keeps in-frame sequences with V and J called. Part of the clones is missing from these tables; in studies checked, under half for an unresolved V gene and the rest for unknown reasons. V, J and clone size are taken as reported in that table, and D and trimming were inferred from the DNA itself. Present in this sample are roughly 110,000 clones, 70% to 80% of which were seen just once. The top ten constitute 9% to 15% of the sample.

The germline V gene sets CDR1 to ENHRY and CDR2 to SYGVKD. Trimming accounts for 3 bases at V and 0 bases at J, while the number of junction bases matched to no gene is 2. CDR3 length: 14 amino acids, cysteine to phenylalanine. The only DNA kept is the CDR3, 42 bases in frame from the first base. The cohort was made up of 500 to 850 healthy bone marrow donors. Cohort members were all nominally healthy when sampled, although unrecorded immune exposures were likely present. The donor was CMV seropositive and belonged to the group of about 290 seropositive cohort members. Every donor gave a peripheral blood sample, and the peripheral blood mononuclear cells from that sample were used for TCR beta sequencing. The Qiagen DNeasy Blood Extraction Kit was used to extract genomic DNA from the blood cell samples.

The V and J segments used are TRBV10-3 and TRBJ2-7, and TRBD1 aligns with 7 junction nucleotides. The sample taken for sequencing was PBMCs. The TCR comes from a woman aged 40 to 55 in good health and CMV-seropositive. The DNA reads TGTGCCATCAGTGAAAGACAGGGCTCCTACGAGCAGTACTTC. Translation gives CAISERQGSYEQYF.